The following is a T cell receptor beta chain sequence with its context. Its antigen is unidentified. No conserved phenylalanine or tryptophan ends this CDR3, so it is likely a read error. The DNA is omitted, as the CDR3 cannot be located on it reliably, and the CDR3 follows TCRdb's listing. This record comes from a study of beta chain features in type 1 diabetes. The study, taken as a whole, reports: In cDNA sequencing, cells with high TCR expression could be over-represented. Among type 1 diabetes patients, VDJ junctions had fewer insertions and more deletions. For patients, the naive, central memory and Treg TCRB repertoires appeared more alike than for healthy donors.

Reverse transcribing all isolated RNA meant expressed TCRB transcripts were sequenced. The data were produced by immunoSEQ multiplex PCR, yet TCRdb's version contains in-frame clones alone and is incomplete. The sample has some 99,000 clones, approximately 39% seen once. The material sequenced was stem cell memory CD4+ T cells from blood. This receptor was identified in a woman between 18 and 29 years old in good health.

The CDR3 here is CASSPGVLAGGP. The chain joins TRBV7-9 to TRBJ2-3; TRBD2, as called in the table, went unchecked against the DNA. Germline CDR1 and CDR2: SEHNR and FQNEAQ (reference sequence). The CDR3 region is 12 residues in length, termini included.